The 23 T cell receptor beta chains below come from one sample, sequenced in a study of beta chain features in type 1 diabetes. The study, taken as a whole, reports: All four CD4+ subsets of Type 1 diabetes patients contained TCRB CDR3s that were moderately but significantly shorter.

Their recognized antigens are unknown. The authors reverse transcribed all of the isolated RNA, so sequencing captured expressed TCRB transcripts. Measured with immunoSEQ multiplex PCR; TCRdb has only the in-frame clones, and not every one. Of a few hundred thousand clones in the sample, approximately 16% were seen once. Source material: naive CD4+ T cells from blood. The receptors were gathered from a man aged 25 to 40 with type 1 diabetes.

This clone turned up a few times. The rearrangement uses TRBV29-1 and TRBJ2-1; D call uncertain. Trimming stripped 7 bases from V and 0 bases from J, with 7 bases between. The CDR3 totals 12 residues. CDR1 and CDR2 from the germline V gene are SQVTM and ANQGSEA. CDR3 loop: CSARSSYNEQFF. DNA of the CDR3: TGCAGCGCGCGGAGCTCCTACAATGAGCAGTTCTTC.

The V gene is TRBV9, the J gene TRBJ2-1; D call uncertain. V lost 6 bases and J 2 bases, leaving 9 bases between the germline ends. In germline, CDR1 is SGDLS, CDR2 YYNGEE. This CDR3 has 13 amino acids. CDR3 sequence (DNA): TGTGCCAGCACCCTGCGTCCCTACAATGAGCAGTTCTTC. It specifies CASTLRPYNEQFF.

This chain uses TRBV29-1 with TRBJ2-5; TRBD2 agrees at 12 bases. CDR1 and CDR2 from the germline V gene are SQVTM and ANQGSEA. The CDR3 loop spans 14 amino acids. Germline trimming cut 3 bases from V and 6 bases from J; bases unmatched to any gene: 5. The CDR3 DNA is TGCAGCGTTGACGGACTAGCGGGAATACAGACCCAGTACTTC. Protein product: CSVDGLAGIQTQYF.

Here the CDR3 reads CASSVQGTNTIYF. The CDR3 nucleotides are TGTGCCAGCAGTGTCCAGGGGACAAACACCATATATTTT. The chain joins TRBV25-1 to TRBJ1-3, with D possibly being TRBD1 (6 bases). The germline V gene encodes CDR1 MGHDK and CDR2 SYGVNS. This CDR3 is 13 amino acids long. V gave up 4 bases and J gave up 6 bases, with 10 bases separating them.

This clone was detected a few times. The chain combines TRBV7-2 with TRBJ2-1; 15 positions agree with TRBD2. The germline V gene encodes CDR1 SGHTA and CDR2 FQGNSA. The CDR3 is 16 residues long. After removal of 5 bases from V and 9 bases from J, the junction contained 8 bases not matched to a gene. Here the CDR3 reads CASSRGTSGRRSEQFF. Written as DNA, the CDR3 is TGTGCCAGCAGCAGGGGGACTAGCGGGAGGAGGAGTGAGCAGTTCTTC. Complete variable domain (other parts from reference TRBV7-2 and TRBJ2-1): GAGVSQSPSNKVTEKGKDVELRCDPISGHTALYWYRQSLGQGLEFLIYFQGNSAPDKSGLPSDRFSAERTGGSVSTLTIQRTQQEDSAVYLCASSRGTSGRRSEQFFGPGTRLTVL.

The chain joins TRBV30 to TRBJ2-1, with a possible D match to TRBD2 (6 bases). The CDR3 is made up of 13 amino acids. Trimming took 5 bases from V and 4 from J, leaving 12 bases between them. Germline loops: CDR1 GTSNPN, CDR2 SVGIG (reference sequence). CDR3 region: CAWAGSGYNEQFF. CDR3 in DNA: TGTGCCTGGGCGGGAAGCGGGTACAATGAGCAGTTCTTC.

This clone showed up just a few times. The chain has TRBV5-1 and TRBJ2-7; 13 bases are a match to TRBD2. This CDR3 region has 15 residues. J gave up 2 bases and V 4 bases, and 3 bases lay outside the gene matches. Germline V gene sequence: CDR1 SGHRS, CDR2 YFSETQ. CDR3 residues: CASSPGTSGTYEQYF. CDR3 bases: TGCGCCAGCAGCCCCGGGACTAGCGGGACCTACGAGCAGTACTTC.

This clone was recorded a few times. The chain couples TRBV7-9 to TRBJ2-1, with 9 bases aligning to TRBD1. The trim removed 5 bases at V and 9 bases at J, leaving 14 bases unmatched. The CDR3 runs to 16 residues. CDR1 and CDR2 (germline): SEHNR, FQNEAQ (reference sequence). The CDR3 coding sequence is TGTGCCAGCAGCCCCCTGGGACAGGGTTTAGGTTCTGAGCAGTTCTTC. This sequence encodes CASSPLGQGLGSEQFF.

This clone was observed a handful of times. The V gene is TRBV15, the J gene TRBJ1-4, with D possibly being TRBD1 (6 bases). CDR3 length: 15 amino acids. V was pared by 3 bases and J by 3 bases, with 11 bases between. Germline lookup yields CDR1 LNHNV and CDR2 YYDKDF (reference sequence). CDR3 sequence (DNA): TGTGCCACCAGCAGGATCAGGGGACCTAATGAAAAACTGTTTTTT. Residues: CATSRIRGPNEKLFF.

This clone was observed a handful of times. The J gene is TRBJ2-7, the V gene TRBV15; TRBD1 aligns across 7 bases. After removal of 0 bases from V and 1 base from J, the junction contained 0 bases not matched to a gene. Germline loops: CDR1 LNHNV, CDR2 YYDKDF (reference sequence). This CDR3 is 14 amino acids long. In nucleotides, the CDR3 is TGTGCCACCAGCAGAGAGGGACAGTCCTACGAGCAGTACTTC. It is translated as CATSREGQSYEQYF.

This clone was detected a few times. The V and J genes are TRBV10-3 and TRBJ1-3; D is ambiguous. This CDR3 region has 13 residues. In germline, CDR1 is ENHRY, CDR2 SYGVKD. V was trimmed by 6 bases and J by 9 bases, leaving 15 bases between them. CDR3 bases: TGTGCCATCAGATTACCTCTGCGGGGCACCATATATTTT. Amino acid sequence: CAIRLPLRGTIYF.

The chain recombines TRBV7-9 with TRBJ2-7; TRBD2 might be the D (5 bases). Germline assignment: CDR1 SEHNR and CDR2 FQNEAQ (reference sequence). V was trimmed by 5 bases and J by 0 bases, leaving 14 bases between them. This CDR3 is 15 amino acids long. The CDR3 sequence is CASSPRGTNSYEQYF. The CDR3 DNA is TGTGCCAGCAGCCCCCGGGGAACCAACTCCTACGAGCAGTACTTC.

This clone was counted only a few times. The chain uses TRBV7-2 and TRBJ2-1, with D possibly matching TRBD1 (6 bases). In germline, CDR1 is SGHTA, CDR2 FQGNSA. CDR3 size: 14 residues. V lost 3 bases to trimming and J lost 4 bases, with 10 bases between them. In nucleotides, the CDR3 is TGTGCCAGCAGCTTGCGACAGGAATACAATGAGCAGTTCTTC. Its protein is CASSLRQEYNEQFF. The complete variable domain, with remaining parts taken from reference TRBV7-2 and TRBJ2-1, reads GAGVSQSPSNKVTEKGKDVELRCDPISGHTALYWYRQSLGQGLEFLIYFQGNSAPDKSGLPSDRFSAERTGGSVSTLTIQRTQQEDSAVYLCASSLRQEYNEQFFGPGTRLTVL.

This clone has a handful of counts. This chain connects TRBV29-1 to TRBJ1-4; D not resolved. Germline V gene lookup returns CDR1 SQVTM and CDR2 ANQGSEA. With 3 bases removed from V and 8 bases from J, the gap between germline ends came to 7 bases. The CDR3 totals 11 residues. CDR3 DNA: TGCAGCGTTGAGGAAGAAGAAAAACTGTTTTTT. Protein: CSVEEEEKLFF.

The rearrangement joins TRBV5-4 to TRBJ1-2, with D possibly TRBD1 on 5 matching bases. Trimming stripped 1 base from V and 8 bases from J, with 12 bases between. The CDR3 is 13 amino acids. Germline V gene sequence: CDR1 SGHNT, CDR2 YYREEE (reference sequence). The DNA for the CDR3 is TGTGCCAGCAGCTTGCGGGGCGGGCTGGGCTACACCTTC. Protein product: CASSLRGGLGYTF.

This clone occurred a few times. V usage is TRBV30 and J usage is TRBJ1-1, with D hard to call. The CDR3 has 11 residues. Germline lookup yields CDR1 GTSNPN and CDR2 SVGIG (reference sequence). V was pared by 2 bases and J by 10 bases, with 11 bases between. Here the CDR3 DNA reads TGTGCCTGGAGTACAACTACGGGAGCTTTCTTT. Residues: CAWSTTTGAFF.

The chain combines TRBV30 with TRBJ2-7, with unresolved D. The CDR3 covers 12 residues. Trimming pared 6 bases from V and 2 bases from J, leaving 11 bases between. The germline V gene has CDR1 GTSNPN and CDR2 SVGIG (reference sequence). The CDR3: CACSMTTYEQYF. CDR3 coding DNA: TGTGCCTGCTCAATGACAACCTACGAGCAGTACTTC.

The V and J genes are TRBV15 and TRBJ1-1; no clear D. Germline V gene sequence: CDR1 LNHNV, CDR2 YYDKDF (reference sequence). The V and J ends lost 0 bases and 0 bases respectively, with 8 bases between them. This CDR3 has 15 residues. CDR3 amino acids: CATSRDPSLNTEAFF. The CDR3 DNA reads TGTGCCACCAGCAGAGATCCTTCATTGAACACTGAAGCTTTCTTT.

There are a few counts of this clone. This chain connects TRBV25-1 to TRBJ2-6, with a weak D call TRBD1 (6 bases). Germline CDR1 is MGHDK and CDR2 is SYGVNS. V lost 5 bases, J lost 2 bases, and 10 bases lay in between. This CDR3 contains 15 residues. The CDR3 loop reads CASSRSGAGANVLTF. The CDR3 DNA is TGTGCCAGCAGTCGTTCAGGGGCTGGGGCCAACGTCCTGACTTTC.

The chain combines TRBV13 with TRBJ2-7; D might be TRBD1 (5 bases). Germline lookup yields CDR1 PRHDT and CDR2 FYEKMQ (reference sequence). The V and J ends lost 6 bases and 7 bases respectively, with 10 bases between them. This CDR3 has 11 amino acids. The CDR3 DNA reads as TGTGCCAGCAGTTCCTCAGGGGAGCAGTACTTC. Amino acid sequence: CASSSSGEQYF.

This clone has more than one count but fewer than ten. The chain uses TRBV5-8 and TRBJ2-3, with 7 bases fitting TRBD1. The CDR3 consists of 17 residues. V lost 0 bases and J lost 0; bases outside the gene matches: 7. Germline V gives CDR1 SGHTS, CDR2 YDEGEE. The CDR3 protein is CASSLAGTAGSTDTQYF. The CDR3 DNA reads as TGTGCCAGCAGCTTGGCCGGGACAGCCGGTAGCACAGATACGCAGTATTTT.

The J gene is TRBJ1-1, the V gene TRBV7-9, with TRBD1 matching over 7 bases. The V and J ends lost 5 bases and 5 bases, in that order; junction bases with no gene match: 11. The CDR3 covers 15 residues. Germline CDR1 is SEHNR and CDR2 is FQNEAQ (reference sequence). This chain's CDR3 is CASSEKTGMVTEAFF. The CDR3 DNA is TGTGCCAGCAGCGAAAAGACAGGGATGGTTACTGAAGCTTTCTTT.

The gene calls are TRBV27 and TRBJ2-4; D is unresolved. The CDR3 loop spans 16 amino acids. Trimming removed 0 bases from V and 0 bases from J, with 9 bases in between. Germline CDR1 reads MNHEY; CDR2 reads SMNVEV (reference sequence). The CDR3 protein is CASSLSQAIAKNIQYF. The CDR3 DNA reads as TGTGCCAGCAGTTTATCGCAGGCAATAGCCAAAAACATTCAGTACTTC.